This TCR beta chain was captured in a study of graft-versus-host responses after intestinal transplantation. Study in general: Anti-thymocyte globulin induction preceded about 3 years of tacrolimus and steroid maintenance in all recipients. Study-level results: The authors found GvH clones in recipient marrow, some appearing first in ileum or blood.

The CDR3 has 16 amino acids. J gave up 5 bases and V 4 bases, and 10 bases lay outside the gene matches. CDR1 is SEHNR and CDR2 is FQNEAQ in the germline V gene (reference sequence). Method: immunoSEQ multiplex PCR; TCRdb's copy keeps in-frame clones and lacks some. Among about 15,000 clones listed, about two fifths were seen once. The plating included around 200,000 irradiated, violet-dye-labeled stimulator cells together with around 200,000 CFSE-labeled responder cells. Proliferating responders of the CD3+CD4+ and CD3+CD8+ phenotypes with low CFSE were sorted after the reaction. This specimen consisted of alloreactive CD8+ T cells from a mixed lymphocyte reaction culture, obtained before intestinal transplant. Subset specified: CFSE-low proliferating T cells sorted from roughly six-day pre-transplant mixed lymphocyte reaction (GvH or HvG direction). The TCR originated in a human patient who received an intestinal transplant. This chain connects TRBV7-9 to TRBJ2-2; TRBD2 matches at 7 bases. For the CDR3, the DNA is TGTGCCAGCAGCTCCCTTGGACTAGTTCAGACCGGGGAGCTGTTTTTT. It codes for CASSSLGLVQTGELFF.